This TCR beta chain was recorded in a study of radiation and T cells in renal cell carcinoma. The table came from immunoSEQ multiplex PCR; TCRdb's copy has only in-frame clones and leaves some out. The table records approximately 150,000 clones, approximately 87% of them present only once. Trimming left V 10 bases short and J 6 bases short, with 11 bases between. CDR1 is SGHNT and CDR2 is YYREEE in the germline V gene (reference sequence). CDR3 length: 10 residues. Indicated time point: baseline pretreatment blood. Treatment defined: 15 Gy SBRT to primary tumor, nephrectomy 4 weeks later. The specimen comprised blood, sampled from a patient whose treatment included radiotherapy and nephrectomy. The receptor was isolated from a woman aged 45-65 years with renal cell carcinoma. This rearrangement joins TRBV5-4 to TRBJ2-7, with D hard to call. The chain's CDR3 is CAPTSREQYF. CDR3 nucleotides: TGTGCCCCCACAAGCCGCGAGCAGTACTTC.